This TCR beta chain came from a study of blood T cell repertoires in COVID-19. For the study at large: Some COVID-19 samples were acute and others convalescent; all came from the United States, Italy and Spain. T cells, B-cell-depleted T cells, or PBMCs provided the cDNA or gDNA that served as material.

Original analysis: The authors estimated nucleated cell counts from reference gene primer amplification. Sequenced by immunoSEQ multiplex PCR; TCRdb stores in-frame clones only, minus some. V and J calls and clone size are copied from that table; D and trimming were computed from the DNA. The data hold fewer than 300,000 clones, with 88% observed a single time. In this sample, this clone turned up a few times. Germline trimming cut 4 bases from V and 1 base from J; bases unmatched to any gene: 4. The CDR3 has 14 amino acids. Germline CDR1 and CDR2: SGHKS and YYEKEE (reference sequence). The sequence derives from a man in his 60s who had recovered from COVID-19. V and J are TRBV5-5 and TRBJ1-1, with 7 nucleotides matching TRBD1. Sequences were obtained from peripheral blood. The CDR3 region is CASSNRQGNTEAFF. CDR3 DNA sequence: TGTGCCAGCAGCAACAGACAGGGGAACACTGAAGCTTTCTTT.